This TCR beta chain was sequenced for a study of Ad26.COV2.S vaccination and SARS-CoV-2 variants. As for the study in general: A COV1001 Ad26.COV2.S trial-arm participant provided the sample. The study, taken as a whole, reports: Vaccinated and placebo-treated recipients had similar non-spike TCR breadth.

Documented treatment: some 19 received Ad26.COV2.S at low or high dose, single or two shots; about 5 received placebo; per-sample allocation not given. Specimens were obtained on day 63 following the first vaccine or placebo injection. A Boston adult aged 18-55 years was the donor. In the case of this clone: What it binds is unknown.

This CDR3 contains 16 residues. Trimming pared 1 base from V and 4 bases from J, leaving 14 bases between. Germline V gives CDR1 SEHNR, CDR2 FQNEAQ (reference sequence). Sequencing used immunoSEQ multiplex PCR; TCRdb keeps in-frame clones, though not all of them. This sample has some 340,000 clones, with about 82% found just once. The clonotype originates from a person aged 18-65 years who received the Ad26.COV2.S COVID-19 vaccine or a placebo. The sequenced sample was peripheral blood, obtained in a trial of Ad26.COV2.S vaccine versus placebo. The chain joins TRBV7-9 to TRBJ1-3; D not certain. The CDR3 loop is CASSLGRPSVGNTIYF. The CDR3 nucleotides read TGTGCCAGCAGCTTAGGGCGACCGTCTGTAGGAAACACCATATATTTT. Based on the CDR3 plus reference TRBV7-9 and TRBJ1-3, the full variable domain is DTGVSQNPRHKITKRGQNVTFRCDPISEHNRLYWYRQTLGQGPEFLTYFQNEAQLEKSRLLSDRFSAERPKGSFSTLEIQRTEQGDSAMYLCASSLGRPSVGNTIYFGEGSWLTVV.